A single sample gave rise to the 30 T cell receptor beta chains below, sequenced in a study of monozygotic twins with inflammatory bowel disease. TCRdb reprocessed the 5' RACE reads and stores each CDR3 protein as one record, lacking DNA. The sample holds over 200,000 distinct CDR3 sequences. Sample: blood. Source of these receptors: a human donor with ulcerative colitis or Crohn's disease, or a healthy co-twin of an affected twin (not recorded which).

The rearrangement links TRBV2 to TRBJ2-5; the D gene TCRdb calls, TRBD1, cannot be checked with no DNA. CDR3 length: 13 residues. The V gene's germline CDR1 is SNHLY and CDR2 FYNNEI. Here the CDR3 reads CASNGPFQETQYF. Drawing the rest from reference TRBV2 and TRBJ2-5, the complete variable domain is EPEVTQTPSHQVTQMGQEVILRCVPISNHLYFYWYRQILGQKVEFLVSFYNNEISEKSEIFDDQFSVERPDGSNFTLKIRSTKLEDSAMYFCASNGPFQETQYFGPGTRLLVL.

The chain is built from TRBV11-2 and TRBJ2-1. CDR3 size: 13 residues. CDR1 and CDR2 from the germline V gene are SGHAT and FQNNGV. CDR3 protein: CASSSDLSNEQFF.

The V gene is TRBV19, the J gene TRBJ2-2. The CDR3 is made up of 14 amino acids. Germline-derived CDR1 and CDR2 are LNHDA and SQIVND (reference sequence). The CDR3 loop is CASSLRPNTGELFF.

The V call is TRBV3-1, the J call TRBJ2-1; TCRdb's D gene call, TRBD2, goes unchecked for lack of DNA. Germline CDR1 LGHDT, CDR2 YNNKEL (reference sequence). The CDR3 consists of 16 residues. The CDR3 is CASSPPSGRSYNEQFF.

The gene calls are TRBV3-1 and TRBJ2-6. CDR3 length: 13 residues. Germline loops: CDR1 LGHDT, CDR2 YNNKEL (reference sequence). The chain's CDR3 is CASSQSGANVLTF.

The chain is built from TRBV2 and TRBJ1-6; the TRBD1 assignment by TCRdb is unverifiable without DNA. The germline V gene encodes CDR1 SNHLY and CDR2 FYNNEI. This CDR3 is built from 14 residues. CDR3 region: CASRPTGDNSPLHF.

The gene calls are TRBV12-3 or TRBV12-4 and TRBJ2-3; the TCRdb call, TRBD2, lacks DNA for checking. The CDR3 covers 17 residues. The CDR3 protein is CASRPPGASGGAYTQYF.

CDR3 loop: CASRRTGWETQYF. The chain has TRBV5-1 and TRBJ2-5; there is no DNA to check the TCRdb D call of TRBD1. The CDR3 covers 13 residues. The germline CDR1 and CDR2 sequences are SGHRS and YFSETQ. Full variable domain (rest looked up from reference TRBV5-1 and TRBJ2-5): KAGVTQTPRYLIKTRGQQVTLSCSPISGHRSVSWYQQTPGQGLQFLFEYFSETQRNKGNFPGRFSGRQFSNSRSEMNVSTLELGDSALYLCASRRTGWETQYFGPGTRLLVL.

The chain links TRBV5-5 to TRBJ2-3. The germline CDR1 and CDR2 sequences are SGHKS and YYEKEE (reference sequence). This CDR3 region has 12 residues. The CDR3 reads CASSIITDTQYF.

The CDR3 loop reads CASSLSRQDYEQYF. The V and J genes are TRBV5-6 and TRBJ2-7. The CDR3 runs 14 residues. Germline V gene data show CDR1 as SGHDT and CDR2 as YYEEEE.

The rearrangement uses TRBV7-2 and TRBJ2-5; TCRdb picks TRBD2, but there is no DNA to check that call. The germline V gene encodes CDR1 SGHTA and CDR2 FQGNSA. The CDR3 runs to 14 residues. CDR3: CASSPRTDLGTQYF.

The CDR3 region is CASSDNTGGEKLFF. The J gene is TRBJ1-4, the V gene TRBV2; the D gene TCRdb calls, TRBD1, cannot be checked with no DNA. The CDR3 consists of 14 residues. Germline V gene lookup returns CDR1 SNHLY and CDR2 FYNNEI.

J is TRBJ2-2 and V is TRBV24-1; TCRdb outputs TRBD1, but without DNA this stays unchecked. The CDR3 has 16 residues. Germline-derived CDR1 and CDR2 are KGHDR and SFDVKD. CDR3 sequence: CATSGTGLSANRELFF.

The CDR3 protein is CAISEGGQGVLVFYEQYF. This chain connects TRBV10-3 to TRBJ2-7; TCRdb's D call of TRBD1 is untestable without DNA. Germline CDR1 ENHRY, CDR2 SYGVKD. The CDR3 is 18 residues long.

The V call is TRBV10-3, the J call TRBJ2-3. Germline assignment: CDR1 ENHRY and CDR2 SYGVKD. The CDR3 has 11 residues. This CDR3 reads CAISSTDTQYF.

The V gene is TRBV24-1, the J gene TRBJ2-7; with no DNA, the TCRdb D assignment of TRBD1 cannot be verified. This CDR3 spans 16 amino acids. Looked up from germline, CDR1 is KGHDR and CDR2 is SFDVKD. The CDR3 protein is CATRDLRGLISYEQYF.

The gene calls are TRBV5-1 and TRBJ1-2; TCRdb names TRBD1, which stays unverified in the absence of DNA. The CDR3 has 14 amino acids. Germline V lookup: CDR1 SGHRS, CDR2 YFSETQ. This CDR3 is CASSLAGGAQGYTF.

The CDR3 loop reads CASSRGLAGETQYF. This chain connects TRBV7-2 to TRBJ2-5; as DNA is missing, the TRBD2 call by TCRdb cannot be tested. CDR1 is SGHTA and CDR2 is FQGNSA in the germline V gene. This CDR3 is 14 amino acids long.

The chain combines TRBV10-3 with TRBJ1-4; checking the TCRdb D call of TRBD1 is not possible without DNA. The CDR3 is made up of 13 amino acids. The germline V gene encodes CDR1 ENHRY and CDR2 SYGVKD. The CDR3: CAISRLGDEKLFF.

V usage is TRBV11-2 and J usage is TRBJ2-1; the D call of TRBD1 rests on TCRdb alone, since no DNA is present to check it. Germline V gives CDR1 SGHAT, CDR2 FQNNGV. This CDR3 region has 16 residues. The CDR3 protein is CASSLVVGAGHNEQFF. Based on the CDR3 plus reference TRBV11-2 and TRBJ2-1, the full variable domain is EAGVAQSPRYKIIEKRQSVAFWCNPISGHATLYWYQQILGQGPKLLIQFQNNGVVDDSQLPKDRFSAERLKGVDSTLKIQPAKLEDSAVYLCASSLVVGAGHNEQFFGPGTRLTVL.

The J gene is TRBJ1-1, the V gene TRBV5-1; checking the TCRdb D call of TRBD1 is not possible without DNA. The CDR3 length is 17 residues. Germline V lookup: CDR1 SGHRS, CDR2 YFSETQ. The CDR3 reads CASSWGPTGGRITEAFF. Full variable domain (missing parts from reference TRBV5-1 and TRBJ1-1): KAGVTQTPRYLIKTRGQQVTLSCSPISGHRSVSWYQQTPGQGLQFLFEYFSETQRNKGNFPGRFSGRQFSNSRSEMNVSTLELGDSALYLCASSWGPTGGRITEAFFGQGTRLTVV.

CDR3 residues: CASSTGFLDTQYF. V and J are TRBV6-5 and TRBJ2-3; without DNA, the TCRdb call of TRBD1 cannot be checked. The germline gives CDR1 MNHEY, CDR2 SVGAGI. CDR3 size: 13 residues.

V and J are TRBV12-3 or TRBV12-4 and TRBJ1-4; with no DNA, the TCRdb D assignment of TRBD1 cannot be verified. The CDR3 runs 18 residues. The CDR3 here is CASSPRIETGGDREKLFF.

The rearrangement links TRBV19 to TRBJ2-1; without DNA, the TCRdb call of TRBD2 cannot be checked. CDR3 length: 15 residues. CDR1 LNHDA and CDR2 SQIVND come from the germline V gene (reference sequence). CDR3 region: CASTSGTSGNNEQFF.

This rearrangement joins TRBV29-1 to TRBJ1-5. Germline V gene data show CDR1 as SQVTM and CDR2 as ANQGSEA. CDR3 length: 12 residues. The CDR3 is CSVGESYQPQHF. Filled out from reference TRBV29-1 and TRBJ1-5, the complete variable domain reads SAVISQKPSRDICQRGTSLTIQCQVDSQVTMMFWYRQQPGQSLTLIATANQGSEATYESGFVIDKFPISRPNLTFSTLTVSNMSPEDSSIYLCSVGESYQPQHFGDGTRLSIL.

CDR3 amino acids: CASNHPGEGTEAFF. The chain carries TRBV2 and TRBJ1-1. This CDR3 is built from 14 residues. CDR1 and CDR2 (germline): SNHLY, FYNNEI.

The chain couples TRBV10-2 to TRBJ2-7; the D call from TCRdb, TRBD2, cannot be confirmed without DNA. The germline V gene encodes CDR1 WSHSY and CDR2 SAAADI. CDR3 length: 14 residues. The CDR3 region is CASRALNILREQYF.

The J gene is TRBJ2-5, the V gene TRBV12-3 or TRBV12-4; TCRdb returns TRBD2, unconfirmable since there is no DNA. This CDR3 region has 15 residues. The CDR3 protein is CASSSGLAVQETQYF.

The chain recombines TRBV5-1 with TRBJ1-3. The CDR3 contains 15 residues. Germline V CDR1 and CDR2: SGHRS, YFSETQ. CDR3 sequence reads: CASSFDSSSGNTIYF.

The chain has TRBV6-6 and TRBJ1-1; TCRdb outputs TRBD1, but without DNA this stays unchecked. Germline CDR1 reads MNHNY; CDR2 reads SVGAGI (reference sequence). The CDR3 totals 14 residues. CDR3 region: CASGTTGRTTEAFF.